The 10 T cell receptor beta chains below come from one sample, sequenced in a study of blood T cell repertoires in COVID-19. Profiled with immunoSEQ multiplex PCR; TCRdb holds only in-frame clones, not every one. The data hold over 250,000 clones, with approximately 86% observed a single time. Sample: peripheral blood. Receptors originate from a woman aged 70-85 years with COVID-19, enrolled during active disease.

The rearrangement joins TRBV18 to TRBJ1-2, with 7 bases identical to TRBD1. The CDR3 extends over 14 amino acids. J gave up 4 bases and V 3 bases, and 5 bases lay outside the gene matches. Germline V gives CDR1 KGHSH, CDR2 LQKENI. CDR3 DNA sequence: TGTGCCAGCTCACCGGGACAGATACTCTATGGCTACACCTTC. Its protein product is CASSPGQILYGYTF.

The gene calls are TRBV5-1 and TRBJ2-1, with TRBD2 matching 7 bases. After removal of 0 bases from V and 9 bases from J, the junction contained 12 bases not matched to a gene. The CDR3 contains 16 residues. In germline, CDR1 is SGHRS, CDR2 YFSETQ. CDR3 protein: CASSLAKGGGRGEQFF. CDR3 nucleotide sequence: TGCGCCAGCAGCTTGGCCAAGGGCGGGGGAAGGGGTGAGCAGTTCTTC.

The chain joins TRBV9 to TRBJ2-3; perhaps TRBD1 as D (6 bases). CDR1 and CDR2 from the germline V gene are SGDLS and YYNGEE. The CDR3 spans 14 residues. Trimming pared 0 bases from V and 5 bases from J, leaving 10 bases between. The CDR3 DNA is TGTGCCAGCAGCGTAGCCTGGGGGCAAGATACGCAGTATTTT. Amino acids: CASSVAWGQDTQYF.

CDR3 region: CASSRPGQGQDEQFF. CDR3 DNA: TGTGCCAGCTCACGTCCGGGACAGGGTCAAGATGAGCAGTTCTTC. The rearrangement joins TRBV18 to TRBJ2-1, with 9 bases lining up with TRBD1. The CDR3 consists of 15 residues. The J segment lost 8 bases and the V segment lost 4 bases, leaving 9 bases of the junction unmatched. Germline CDR1 KGHSH, CDR2 LQKENI.

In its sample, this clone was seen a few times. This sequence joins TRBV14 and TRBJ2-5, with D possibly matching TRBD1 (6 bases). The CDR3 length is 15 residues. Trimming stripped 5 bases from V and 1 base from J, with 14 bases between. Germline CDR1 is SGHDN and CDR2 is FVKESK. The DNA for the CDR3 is TGTGCCAGCAGCTCTGGGGACACCCTCCAAGAGACCCAGTACTTC. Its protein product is CASSSGDTLQETQYF.

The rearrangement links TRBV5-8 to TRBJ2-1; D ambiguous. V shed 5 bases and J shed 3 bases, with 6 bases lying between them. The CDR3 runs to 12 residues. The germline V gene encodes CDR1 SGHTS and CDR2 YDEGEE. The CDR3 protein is CASRADYNEQFF. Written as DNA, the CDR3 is TGTGCCAGCAGGGCGGACTACAATGAGCAGTTCTTC.

In nucleotides, the CDR3 is TGCGCCAGCAGTGAGGAGACTACCTCAGATACGCAGTATTTT. As protein: CASSEETTSDTQYF. This sequence joins TRBV10-1 and TRBJ2-3, with a tentative D call TRBD2 (5 bases). The V gene lost 2 bases and the J gene lost 4 bases, with 10 bases spanning the gap. In germline, CDR1 is WNHNN, CDR2 SYGVQD (reference sequence). This CDR3 is 14 amino acids long.

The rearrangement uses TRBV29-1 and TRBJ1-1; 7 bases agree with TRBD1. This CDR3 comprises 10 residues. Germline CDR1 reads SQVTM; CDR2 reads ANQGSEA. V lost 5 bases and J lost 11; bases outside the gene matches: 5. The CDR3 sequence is CSVRQGTAFF. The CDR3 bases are TGCAGCGTTAGACAGGGTACGGCTTTCTTT.

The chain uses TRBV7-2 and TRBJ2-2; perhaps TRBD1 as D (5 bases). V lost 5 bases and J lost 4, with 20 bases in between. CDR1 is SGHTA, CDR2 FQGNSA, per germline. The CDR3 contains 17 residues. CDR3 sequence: CASSTGGRGQGTGELFF. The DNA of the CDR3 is TGTGCCAGCAGCACAGGCGGAAGGGGCCAGGGCACCGGGGAGCTGTTTTTT. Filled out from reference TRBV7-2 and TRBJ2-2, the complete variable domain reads GAGVSQSPSNKVTEKGKDVELRCDPISGHTALYWYRQSLGQGLEFLIYFQGNSAPDKSGLPSDRFSAERTGGSVSTLTIQRTQQEDSAVYLCASSTGGRGQGTGELFFGEGSRLTVL.

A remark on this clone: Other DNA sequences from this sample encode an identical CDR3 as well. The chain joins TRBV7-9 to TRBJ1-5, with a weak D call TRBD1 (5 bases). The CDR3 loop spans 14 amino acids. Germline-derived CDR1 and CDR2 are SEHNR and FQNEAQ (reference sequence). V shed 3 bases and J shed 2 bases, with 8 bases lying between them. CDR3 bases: TGTGCCAGCAGCTTGGGGGGGGGCAATCAGCCCCAGCATTTT. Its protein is CASSLGGGNQPQHF.